The T cell receptor (beta chain) under discussion was sequenced for a study of identical twins. TCRdb re-called the 5' RACE reads with MiXCR, one entry per CDR3 protein. The table includes 200,000 to 300,000 distinct CDR3 sequences, 9.5% to 15% detected once. The CDR3 covers 16 residues. Looked up from germline, CDR1 is SGHDN and CDR2 is FVKESK. V was pared by 5 bases and J by 3 bases, with 18 bases between. The same data also contributed to another study, on yellow fever vaccine responses in identical twins. That source notes: Twins' vaccine T cell responses reportedly seemed partly convergent and partly personalized.

The clonotype was recovered from a woman aged 18-29 years in good health. The genes are TRBV14 and TRBJ2-3; D possibly corresponds to TRBD1 (6 bases). Sequencing was done on a sample of memory (CD45RO+) T cells sorted from blood. The CDR3 loop reads CASSSILQGRTDTQYF. The CDR3 DNA reads TGTGCCAGCAGCTCCATACTACAGGGTCGAACAGATACGCAGTATTTT.